This T cell receptor beta chain was observed in a study of graft-versus-host responses after intestinal transplantation. About the research overall: Every recipient underwent anti-thymocyte globulin induction, then tacrolimus and steroids for approximately 3 years.

This CDR3 has 14 amino acids. Germline-derived CDR1 and CDR2 are LGHNA and YNFKEQ. Trimming took 0 bases from V and 9 from J, leaving 12 bases between them. Profiled with immunoSEQ multiplex PCR; TCRdb holds only in-frame clones, not every one. The repertoire consists of some 13,000 clones, with around four fifths occurring once and the leading ten covering 23%. The sequence came from a human patient who received an intestinal transplant, so some T cells may come from the graft donor. The sample consisted of PBMCs, taken after intestinal transplantation. The chain recombines TRBV4-2 with TRBJ2-4, with D possibly matching TRBD1 (6 bases). This CDR3 reads CASSQEVGAFIQYF. The CDR3 DNA reads as TGTGCCAGCAGCCAAGAAGTGGGGGCCTTCATTCAGTACTTC.